One sample yielded the 31 T cell receptor beta chains listed below, sequenced in a study of cytomegalovirus exposure and HLA in healthy donors. PCR amplification relied on 60 Vbeta primers (plus 13 Jbeta primers). TCRdb's copy holds only in-frame clones and misses some; the assay was immunoSEQ multiplex PCR. The table includes some 100,000 clones, roughly three quarters detected once. What was sequenced was PBMCs. Receptors were obtained from a female donor in good health and CMV-seropositive.

J is TRBJ2-3 and V is TRBV9, with TRBD2 matching 16 bases. In germline, CDR1 is SGDLS, CDR2 YYNGEE. The CDR3 length is 18 residues. Unmatched junction bases numbered 9, after V lost 4 bases and J lost 4 bases. The CDR3 protein is CASSTTGLAGGTADTQYF. In DNA form, the CDR3 reads TGTGCCAGCAGCACAACGGGACTAGCGGGGGGGACTGCAGATACGCAGTATTTT.

This chain links TRBV30 with TRBJ1-1; 7 nucleotides match TRBD1. Germline trimming cut 3 bases from V and 3 bases from J; bases unmatched to any gene: 10. Looked up from germline, CDR1 is GTSNPN and CDR2 is SVGIG (reference sequence). The CDR3 covers 15 residues. CDR3 loop: CAWRPGGALDTEAFF. In DNA form, the CDR3 reads TGTGCCTGGAGACCAGGGGGAGCCCTGGACACTGAAGCTTTCTTT. Combining the CDR3 with reference TRBV30 and TRBJ1-1 gives the whole variable domain SQTIHQWPATLVQPVGSPLSLECTVEGTSNPNLYWYRQAAGRGLQLLFYSVGIGQISSEVPQNLSASRPQDRQFILSSKKLLLSDSGFYLCAWRPGGALDTEAFFGQGTRLTVV.

In DNA, the CDR3 is TGTGCCAGCAGCCAACGGACAGGAAATAATGAAAAACTGTTTTTT. Protein product: CASSQRTGNNEKLFF. The genes are TRBV7-2 and TRBJ1-4; 7 nucleotides align to TRBD1. The CDR3 has 15 residues. Germline V CDR1 and CDR2: SGHTA, FQGNSA. V shed 5 bases, J shed 4 bases, and the junction held 7 bases outside the gene matches.

The chain couples TRBV6-6 to TRBJ1-2; D gene unclear. Trimming removed 0 bases from V and 8 bases from J, with 19 bases in between. The CDR3 runs to 16 residues. Germline V gives CDR1 MNHNY, CDR2 SVGAGI (reference sequence). In DNA, the CDR3 is TGTGCCAGCAGTTACTCTTTGGCAGCTCCGGGGTGGGGCTACACCTTC. It yields the protein CASSYSLAAPGWGYTF.

This chain uses TRBV7-9 with TRBJ2-1; 9 positions match TRBD2. The germline V gene encodes CDR1 SEHNR and CDR2 FQNEAQ (reference sequence). The CDR3 covers 18 residues. J lost 8 bases, V lost 1 base, and 15 bases had no gene match. CDR3 in amino acids: CASSLGPRAGGYIDEQFF. The DNA for the CDR3 is TGTGCCAGCAGCTTAGGACCTAGGGCGGGGGGGTATATCGATGAGCAGTTCTTC.

The chain recombines TRBV7-2 with TRBJ2-7, with 9 bases matching TRBD2. V gave up 2 bases and J gave up 7 bases; unmatched junction bases: 9. The CDR3 totals 15 residues. Germline V gives CDR1 SGHTA, CDR2 FQGNSA. CDR3 bases: TGTGCCAGCAGCTTACTGAATAGCGGGGGTAGGGAGCAGTACTTC. Encoded protein: CASSLLNSGGREQYF. The full variable domain, its missing parts supplied by reference TRBV7-2 and TRBJ2-7, is GAGVSQSPSNKVTEKGKDVELRCDPISGHTALYWYRQSLGQGLEFLIYFQGNSAPDKSGLPSDRFSAERTGGSVSTLTIQRTQQEDSAVYLCASSLLNSGGREQYFGPGTRLTVT.

V gene TRBV5-1 combines with J gene TRBJ2-3; 7 bases line up with TRBD1. This CDR3 has 14 residues. Germline V gene sequence: CDR1 SGHRS, CDR2 YFSETQ. The ends lost 3 bases at V and 1 base at J; junction bases unmatched: 2. In DNA, the CDR3 is TGCGCCAGCAGCTCGGACAGGCGCACAGATACGCAGTATTTT. Amino acids: CASSSDRRTDTQYF.

This clone was observed a few times. The rearrangement uses TRBV4-2 and TRBJ1-3; D perhaps matches TRBD1 (6 bases). V lost 0 bases to trimming and J lost 7 bases, with 19 bases between them. The V gene's germline CDR1 is LGHNA and CDR2 YNFKEQ. CDR3 length equals 17 residues. The CDR3: CASSQDLLGGAWNTIYF. The CDR3 DNA sequence: TGTGCCAGCAGCCAAGATTTACTGGGGGGGGCTTGGAACACCATATATTTT.

The gene calls are TRBV27 and TRBJ1-6, with 7 bases identical to TRBD1. Germline lookup yields CDR1 MNHEY and CDR2 SMNVEV (reference sequence). With 2 bases clipped from V and 0 bases from J, the junction kept 10 bases outside the gene matches. This CDR3 comprises 19 residues. Written as DNA, the CDR3 is TGTGCCAGCAGTTTAAGTAGACAGGGATGGAGCTCCTATAATTCACCCCTCCACTTT. This encodes CASSLSRQGWSSYNSPLHF.

CDR3 sequence (DNA): TGTGCCAGCAGTGAACAGGGGGGCGGCAATCAGCCCCAGCATTTT. As protein: CASSEQGGGNQPQHF. This chain uses TRBV2 with TRBJ1-5, with 7 bases identical to TRBD1. The CDR3 length is 15 residues. The ends lost 2 bases at V and 2 bases at J; junction bases unmatched: 3. Germline assignment: CDR1 SNHLY and CDR2 FYNNEI.

Here the CDR3 reads CASSFGGLAGGTYEQYF. CDR3 nucleotides: TGTGCCAGCAGCTTTGGGGGACTAGCGGGGGGGACCTACGAGCAGTACTTC. The chain is built from TRBV7-2 and TRBJ2-7, with 16 bases identical to TRBD2. V gave up 3 bases and J gave up 2 bases; unmatched junction bases: 4. The CDR3 is 17 residues long. Germline V CDR1 and CDR2: SGHTA, FQGNSA.

This clone showed up just a few times. The chain recombines TRBV6-5 with TRBJ1-6; D gene ambiguous. Germline V lookup: CDR1 MNHEY, CDR2 SVGAGI. Trimming took 0 bases from V and 8 from J, leaving 11 bases between them. The CDR3 is 15 residues long. As DNA, the CDR3 is TGTGCCAGCAGTTACTCGGAGGGAGGGTATTCACCCCTCCACTTT. Amino acid sequence: CASSYSEGGYSPLHF.

The V and J genes are TRBV5-1 and TRBJ2-3; TRBD2 aligns across 8 bases. V was clipped by 4 bases and J by 8 bases; unmatched bases: 24. This CDR3 has 19 residues. CDR1 and CDR2 (germline): SGHRS, YFSETQ. The CDR3 nucleotides read TGCGCCAGCAGCCCCCGGCCCCCCGGGAGGGCCCCGGGAGGAGCTACGCAGTATTTT. Protein sequence: CASSPRPPGRAPGGATQYF. The variable domain in full, completed from reference TRBV5-1 and TRBJ2-3, reads KAGVTQTPRYLIKTRGQQVTLSCSPISGHRSVSWYQQTPGQGLQFLFEYFSETQRNKGNFPGRFSGRQFSNSRSEMNVSTLELGDSALYLCASSPRPPGRAPGGATQYFGPGTRLTVL.

This chain joins TRBV2 and TRBJ2-7, with 10 nucleotides matching TRBD2. The CDR3 is made up of 12 amino acids. From germline, CDR1 is SNHLY and CDR2 FYNNEI. The J segment lost 7 bases and the V segment lost 6 bases, leaving 3 bases of the junction unmatched. In DNA form, the CDR3 reads TGTGCCAGCAGGGGACTAGCGTGGGAGCAGTACTTC. This sequence encodes CASRGLAWEQYF.

This clone was seen a few times. The chain carries TRBV6-6 and TRBJ1-3; 7 nucleotides match TRBD1. This CDR3 comprises 15 residues. The V segment lost 0 bases and the J segment 2 bases; nucleotides outside the gene matches: 1. Germline V lookup: CDR1 MNHNY, CDR2 SVGAGI (reference sequence). CDR3 nucleotide sequence: TGTGCCAGCAGTTACTCAGGGGGCCCTGGAAACACCATATATTTT. It encodes CASSYSGGPGNTIYF.

The rearrangement uses TRBV5-8 and TRBJ2-3; 9 positions agree with TRBD2. Germline lookup yields CDR1 SGHTS and CDR2 YDEGEE. Losses at the gene ends were 0 bases for V and 3 bases for J; bases not matched to a gene: 17. The CDR3 consists of 20 residues. CDR3 region: CASSLGPRRGGRAVTDTQYF. CDR3 DNA: TGTGCCAGCAGCTTGGGTCCACGTAGAGGCGGGAGGGCCGTAACAGATACGCAGTATTTT.

The chain recombines TRBV19 with TRBJ1-1; TRBD1 might be the D (5 bases). V was shortened by 1 base and J by 11 bases, with 23 bases between the two germline ends. CDR1 and CDR2 from the germline V gene are LNHDA and SQIVND (reference sequence). The CDR3 has 16 amino acids. CDR3 nucleotides: TGTGCCAGTAGTATAGGTCATAGGGGCGCAGCCCGGGGGGCTTTCTTT. This codes for CASSIGHRGAARGAFF.

The J gene is TRBJ1-5, the V gene TRBV29-1; a possible D gene is TRBD1 (6 bases). CDR1 and CDR2 (germline): SQVTM, ANQGSEA. This CDR3 contains 13 residues. V lost 2 bases and J 6 bases, leaving 11 bases between the germline ends. This CDR3 is CSVETGLGQPQHF. Here the CDR3 DNA reads TGCAGCGTTGAAACAGGGTTAGGTCAGCCCCAGCATTTT.

The table lists this clone with a count of one. The chain joins TRBV6-1 to TRBJ2-5; unclear D gene. The J call is uncertain, as TRBJ2-7 better fits the DNA end. Germline CDR1 and CDR2: MNHNS and SASEGT. The CDR3 has 10 residues. CDR3 residues: CASSAYEQYF. CDR3 sequence (DNA): TGTGCCAGCAGCGCCTACGAGCAGTACTTC.

The chain couples TRBV27 to TRBJ2-3; D gene unclear. This CDR3 contains 13 residues. Germline lookup yields CDR1 MNHEY and CDR2 SMNVEV (reference sequence). Trimming removed 3 bases from V and 6 bases from J, with 10 bases in between. For the CDR3, the DNA is TGTGCCAGCAGTTTCTTGATTAGCGATACGCAGTATTTT. Translated, it gives CASSFLISDTQYF.

J is TRBJ1-2 and V is TRBV6-1, with D perhaps TRBD1 (5 bases). CDR3 length: 12 amino acids. Germline loops: CDR1 MNHNS, CDR2 SASEGT. Trimming removed 5 bases at V and 4 bases at J, with 8 bases between. The CDR3 is CASSSQGYGYTF. The DNA of the CDR3 is TGTGCCAGCAGTTCCCAGGGCTATGGCTACACCTTC.

V usage is TRBV27 and J usage is TRBJ1-2; TRBD1 is a possible D gene (5 bases). The V end lost 5 bases, the J end lost 8 bases, and 18 bases lay between the germline ends. The CDR3 is 14 residues long. Germline V gene lookup returns CDR1 MNHEY and CDR2 SMNVEV (reference sequence). The CDR3 DNA follows: TGTGCCAGCAGTCCGAAGACAGTTCCTGGCGGCTACACCTTC. Amino acids: CASSPKTVPGGYTF.

The chain uses TRBV7-7 and TRBJ2-2, with 10 positions matching TRBD1. This CDR3 has 15 amino acids. V was pared by 5 bases and J by 3 bases, with 3 bases of the junction left unmatched. Germline lookup yields CDR1 SSHAT and CDR2 FNYEAQ (reference sequence). The CDR3 loop is CASSRDRGDTGELFF. The CDR3 bases are TGTGCCAGCAGCCGGGACAGGGGAGACACCGGGGAGCTGTTTTTT.

The chain employs TRBV19 and TRBJ2-3; 13 bases line up with TRBD2. CDR3 length: 15 amino acids. Germline trimming cut 6 bases from V and 6 bases from J; bases unmatched to any gene: 6. The germline gives CDR1 LNHDA, CDR2 SQIVND (reference sequence). The CDR3 sequence: CASRPLAGGKDTQYF. The CDR3 coding sequence is TGTGCCAGTAGACCACTAGCGGGAGGGAAGGATACGCAGTATTTT.

This clone was detected only once. CDR3 sequence reads: CASSIMGAPDQPQHF. CDR3 coding DNA: TGTGCCAGTAGTATTATGGGGGCCCCTGATCAGCCCCAGCATTTT. The chain carries TRBV19 and TRBJ1-5; tentative D call: TRBD1 (6 bases). CDR1 LNHDA and CDR2 SQIVND come from the germline V gene (reference sequence). This CDR3 comprises 15 residues. V was pared by 3 bases and J by 5 bases, with 14 bases between. The variable domain in full, completed from reference TRBV19 and TRBJ1-5, reads DGGITQSPKYLFRKEGQNVTLSCEQNLNHDAMYWYRQDPGQGLRLIYYSQIVNDFQKGDIAEGYSVSREKKESFPLTVTSAQKNPTAFYLCASSIMGAPDQPQHFGDGTRLSIL.

The J gene is TRBJ2-7, the V gene TRBV6-1, with D uncertain. The V end lost 4 bases, the J end lost 4 bases, and 8 bases lay between the germline ends. The CDR3 contains 12 residues. Germline CDR1 and CDR2: MNHNS and SASEGT. The CDR3 sequence is CASSGQLYEQYF. Here the CDR3 DNA reads TGTGCCAGCAGTGGACAATTGTACGAGCAGTACTTC.

The chain employs TRBV30 and TRBJ2-5, with 9 nucleotides matching TRBD2. V shed 3 bases and J 6 bases; nucleotides not matched to a gene: 8. Germline values: CDR1 GTSNPN, CDR2 SVGIG (reference sequence). The length of the CDR3 is 14 residues. Written as DNA, the CDR3 is TGTGCCTGGAGCGGCGGGGGGGGCTTGCAGACCCAGTACTTC. Amino acid sequence: CAWSGGGGLQTQYF.

V usage is TRBV7-8 and J usage is TRBJ1-1; 7 bases are shared with TRBD1. CDR3 length: 14 amino acids. The V gene end was trimmed by 5 bases and the J gene end by 4 bases; junction bases not matched to a gene: 7. Germline V gene lookup returns CDR1 SGHVS and CDR2 FQNEAQ. CDR3 sequence: CASSVRDRVTEAFF. CDR3 DNA sequence: TGTGCCAGCAGCGTGCGGGACAGAGTCACTGAAGCTTTCTTT.

The genes are TRBV6-6 and TRBJ1-4, with D possibly being TRBD1 (6 bases). The CDR3 runs 15 residues. The germline CDR1 and CDR2 sequences are MNHNY and SVGAGI (reference sequence). The ends were cut back, 0 bases at V and 8 bases at J, with 13 bases in the middle. DNA for the CDR3: TGTGCCAGCAGTTACTCGGTTCAGGGGAGCGAAAAACTGTTTTTT. As protein: CASSYSVQGSEKLFF.

The count of this clone is one. The V and J genes are TRBV2 and TRBJ1-5; tentatively, D is TRBD1 (5 bases). The ends were cut back, 6 bases at V and 6 bases at J, with 21 bases in the middle. Germline lookup yields CDR1 SNHLY and CDR2 FYNNEI. The CDR3 spans 16 residues. CDR3 DNA: TGTGCCAGCAGCACCCCGGGACTCCCGGGTAGTCAGCCCCAGCATTTT. Amino acids: CASSTPGLPGSQPQHF.

The chain couples TRBV19 to TRBJ2-1; 9 bases are shared with TRBD2. Trimming at V came to 4 bases and at J to 2 bases, leaving 0 bases not matched to a gene. The CDR3 is made up of 14 amino acids. Germline-derived CDR1 and CDR2 are LNHDA and SQIVND (reference sequence). For the CDR3, the DNA is TGTGCCAGTAGTAGCGGGGGGGCCTACAATGAGCAGTTCTTC. As protein: CASSSGGAYNEQFF.